This T cell receptor (beta chain) was found in a study of OX40 agonist ivuxolimab in advanced cancers. Describing the broader study: The costimulatory receptor OX40 (CD134) was targeted by ivuxolimab, a fully human IgG2 agonistic monoclonal antibody. Of the approximately 50 dose-escalation patients, hepatocellular carcinoma was present in around 19, melanoma in roughly 15, renal cell carcinoma in 9 and head and neck cancer in 9. Partial responses occurred in three dose-escalation patients, of whom one had hepatocellular carcinoma and two had cutaneous melanoma. The point of sequencing TCRbeta in the periphery was to test whether ivuxolimab changed TCR sequence diversity and drove clonal T-cell expansion. The paper covers the monotherapy dose-escalation part of the phase I ivuxolimab trial, which included N ≈ 54 patients. Patients were allowed to have had prior anti-PD-1, anti-PD-L1 or anti-CTLA-4 therapy, and approximately 37% of the dose-escalation patients had been treated with checkpoint inhibitors. Intravenous ivuxolimab was administered to patients every 2 weeks at six dose levels: 0.01, 0.1, 0.3, 1.5, 3 and 10 mg/kg. The dose-escalation cohort was 82.7% male with a mean age of approximately 60 years, ranging from roughly 20 to 80.

The paper's findings and limits, for the study overall: After ivuxolimab, more expanded clones were found on average in CD8+ T cells than in CD4+ T cells. The antigen specificity of the clonally expanded peripheral T cells was not determined. Low levels of normalized T-cell clonal expansion were also shown by some nonresponding patients. At doses of 0.1 to 3.0 mg/kg, clonal expansion of both CD4+ and CD8+ T cells in blood was seen between baseline and week 6. In partial responders in the 0.1-3.0 mg/kg groups, normalized peripheral clonal expansion was found to be among the lowest, especially among CD8+ T cells.

For this chain, trimming is 6 bases at the V end and 0 bases at the J end, and the number of junction bases without a gene match is 11. Looking up the germline V gene yields CDR1 MDHEN and CDR2 SYDVKM. From cysteine to phenylalanine, the CDR3 is 17 amino acids long. Only the CDR3 portion is preserved as DNA: 51 bases, with reading frame beginning at the first base. To sequence the TCRbeta CDR3 region, genomic DNA was isolated from the sorted cells. The immunoSEQ Assay was used to sequence the TCRbeta CDR3 regions. This immuneACCESS table, as held by TCRdb, lists in-frame sequences with V and J called but not all clones. Of the missing ones, under half trace to an unresolved V gene in checked studies; the others have no known cause. This sample holds some 61,000 clones; 75% to 90% were observed only once. Together, the top ten hold under 5.5% of the sample. Comments on this clone: It lacks a known antigen. No clone much larger than this one lies a single base away; base qualities are absent.

The trial excluded patients who had a history of autoimmune disease or who were on systemic immunosuppression. Peripheral blood for TCR sequencing was collected from all dose cohorts at baseline, on cycle 4 day 1, and on cycle 7 day 1. Samples were obtained from an open-label, multicenter, first-in-human phase I dose-escalation trial of ivuxolimab. Adults with locally advanced or metastatic melanoma, renal cell, hepatocellular, or head and neck squamous cell carcinoma were enrolled in the trial. Before TCR sequencing, CD4+ and CD8+ T cells were separately sorted from peripheral blood. The sequence links TRBV28 to TRBJ1-5, with 7 bases aligning to TRBD1. The source was CD4+ or CD8+ T cells sorted from blood, collected in a trial of the OX40 agonist ivuxolimab. This sequence originates from an adult with an advanced solid tumor such as melanoma, head and neck, liver or kidney cancer. The CDR3 protein sequence reads: CASSQTGQSYSNQPQHF. The DNA reads TGTGCCAGCAGCCAAACGGGACAGTCCTATAGCAATCAGCCCCAGCATTTT.